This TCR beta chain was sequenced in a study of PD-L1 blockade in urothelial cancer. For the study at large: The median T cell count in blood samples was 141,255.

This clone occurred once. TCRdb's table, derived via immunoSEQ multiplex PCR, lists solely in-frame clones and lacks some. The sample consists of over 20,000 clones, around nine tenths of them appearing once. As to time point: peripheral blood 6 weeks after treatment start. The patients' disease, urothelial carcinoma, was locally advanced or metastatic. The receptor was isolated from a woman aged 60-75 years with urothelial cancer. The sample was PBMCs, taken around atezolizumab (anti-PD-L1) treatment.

The CDR3 protein is CASSERLAGAYNEQFF. As DNA, the CDR3 is TGTGCCAGCAGCGAGAGACTAGCGGGAGCCTACAATGAGCAGTTCTTC. This chain joins TRBV9 and TRBJ2-1; 12 positions match TRBD2. The ends lost 3 bases at V and 2 bases at J; junction bases unmatched: 3. The germline V gene encodes CDR1 SGDLS and CDR2 YYNGEE. The CDR3 consists of 16 residues.